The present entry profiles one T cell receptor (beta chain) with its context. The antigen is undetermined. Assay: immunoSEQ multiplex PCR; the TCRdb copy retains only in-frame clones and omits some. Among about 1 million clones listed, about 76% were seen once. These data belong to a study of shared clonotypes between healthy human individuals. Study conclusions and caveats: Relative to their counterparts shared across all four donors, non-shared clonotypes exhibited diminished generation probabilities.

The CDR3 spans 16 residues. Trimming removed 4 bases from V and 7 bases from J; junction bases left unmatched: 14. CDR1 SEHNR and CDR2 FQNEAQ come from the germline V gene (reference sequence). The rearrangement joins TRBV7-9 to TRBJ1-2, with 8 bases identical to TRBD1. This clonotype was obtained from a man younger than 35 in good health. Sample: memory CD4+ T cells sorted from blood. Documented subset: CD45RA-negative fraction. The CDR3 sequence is CASSSRTGNRVSGYTF. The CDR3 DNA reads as TGTGCCAGCAGCTCCCGGACAGGGAATAGAGTGAGTGGCTACACCTTC.